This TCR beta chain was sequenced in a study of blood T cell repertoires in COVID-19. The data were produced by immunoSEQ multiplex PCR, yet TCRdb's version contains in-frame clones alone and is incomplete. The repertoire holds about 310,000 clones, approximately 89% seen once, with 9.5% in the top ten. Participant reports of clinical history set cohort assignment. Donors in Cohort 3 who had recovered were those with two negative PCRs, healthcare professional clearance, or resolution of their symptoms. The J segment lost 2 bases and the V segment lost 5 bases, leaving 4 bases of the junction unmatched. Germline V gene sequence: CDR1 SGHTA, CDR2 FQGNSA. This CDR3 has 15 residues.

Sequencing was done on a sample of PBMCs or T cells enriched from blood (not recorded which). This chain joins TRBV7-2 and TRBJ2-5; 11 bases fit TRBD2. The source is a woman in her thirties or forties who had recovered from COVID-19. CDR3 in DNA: TGTGCCAGCAGCCAGATAGCGGGGGGGCAAGAGACCCAGTACTTC. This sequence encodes CASSQIAGGQETQYF. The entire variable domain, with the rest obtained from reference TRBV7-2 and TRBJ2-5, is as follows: GAGVSQSPSNKVTEKGKDVELRCDPISGHTALYWYRQSLGQGLEFLIYFQGNSAPDKSGLPSDRFSAERTGGSVSTLTIQRTQQEDSAVYLCASSQIAGGQETQYFGPGTRLLVL.